The T cell receptor beta chain described here comes from a study of cytomegalovirus exposure and HLA in healthy donors. Germline V gives CDR1 MGHRA, CDR2 YSYEKL. Between the trimmed V and J ends, which lost 4 bases and 4 bases, there was a span of 17 bases. The CDR3 is 17 amino acids. The PCR was carried out with 60 Vbeta primers and 13 Jbeta primers. Only in-frame clones appear in the TCRdb table, and some are missing; sequencing was by immunoSEQ multiplex PCR. The data show 100,000 to 150,000 clones, around four fifths seen once. The chain joins TRBV4-1 to TRBJ1-6; D gene uncertain. What was sequenced was PBMCs. The receptor was derived from a human donor in good health. The CDR3 region is CASSPSSLGEYNSPLHF. DNA of the CDR3: TGCGCCAGCAGCCCCTCCTCCCTGGGAGAATATAATTCACCCCTCCACTTT.